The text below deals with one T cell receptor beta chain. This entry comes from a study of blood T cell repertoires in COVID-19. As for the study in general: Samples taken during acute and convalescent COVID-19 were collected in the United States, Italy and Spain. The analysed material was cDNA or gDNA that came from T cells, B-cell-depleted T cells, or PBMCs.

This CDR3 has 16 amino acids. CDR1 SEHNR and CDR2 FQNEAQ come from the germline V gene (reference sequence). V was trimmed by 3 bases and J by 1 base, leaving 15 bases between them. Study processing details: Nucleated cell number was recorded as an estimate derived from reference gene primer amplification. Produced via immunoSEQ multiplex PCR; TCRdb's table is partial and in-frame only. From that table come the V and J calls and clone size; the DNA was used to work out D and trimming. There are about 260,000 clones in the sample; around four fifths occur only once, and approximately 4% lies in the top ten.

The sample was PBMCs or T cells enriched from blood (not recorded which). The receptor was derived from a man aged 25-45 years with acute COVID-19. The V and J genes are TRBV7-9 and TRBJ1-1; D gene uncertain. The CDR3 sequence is CASSFYTVSWNTEAFF. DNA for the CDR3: TGTGCCAGCAGCTTTTACACCGTCAGTTGGAACACTGAAGCTTTCTTT. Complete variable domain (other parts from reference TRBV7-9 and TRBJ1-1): DTGVSQNPRHKITKRGQNVTFRCDPISEHNRLYWYRQTLGQGPEFLTYFQNEAQLEKSRLLSDRFSAERPKGSFSTLEIQRTEQGDSAMYLCASSFYTVSWNTEAFFGQGTRLTVV.